The source of this T cell receptor beta chain is a study of T cells in women clearing cervical HPV infection. The overall study: For cases, blood was sampled a median approximately 150 days after lesion detection, interquartile range 90 to 200 days. Study conclusions and caveats: TRBV6-7 abundance was lower in cases than controls (0.11% versus 0.16%). Combining TCR richness with V gene abundances gave 0.65 to 0.85 AUC. CIN3+ cases had significantly higher TCR richness than controls; evenness did not differ.

V was clipped by 4 bases and J by 3 bases, with 13 bases between them. Germline CDR1 SGHRS, CDR2 YFSETQ. The CDR3 spans 14 residues. Produced via immunoSEQ multiplex PCR; TCRdb's table is partial and in-frame only. This listing includes roughly 40,000 clones. Remarks on this clone: The target antigen is unknown. The read terminates 3 residues ahead of where the CDR3 ends, so the germline J gene completes it.

The TCR was taken from a woman between 18 and 70 years old with a cervical HPV16 infection that either progressed to CIN3+ or cleared (not recorded which). The rearrangement joins TRBV5-1 to TRBJ1-1, with TRBD1 as a possible D gene (5 bases). Source material: blood buffy coat. The CDR3 loop is CASSGQGLHTEAFF. Partial CDR3 DNA: TGCGCCAGCAGCGGCCAGGGCCTCCACACTGAA.